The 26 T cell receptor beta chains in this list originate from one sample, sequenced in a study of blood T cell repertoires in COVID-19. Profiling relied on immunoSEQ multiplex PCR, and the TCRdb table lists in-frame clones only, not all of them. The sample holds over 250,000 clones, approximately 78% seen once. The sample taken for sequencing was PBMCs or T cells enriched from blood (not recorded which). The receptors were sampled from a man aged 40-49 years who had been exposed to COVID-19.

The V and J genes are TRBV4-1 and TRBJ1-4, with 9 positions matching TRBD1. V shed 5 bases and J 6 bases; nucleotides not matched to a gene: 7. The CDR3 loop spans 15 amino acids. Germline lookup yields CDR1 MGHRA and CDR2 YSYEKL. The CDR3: CASSESGTGYEKLFF. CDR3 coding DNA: TGCGCCAGCAGCGAATCCGGGACAGGGTATGAAAAACTGTTTTTT.

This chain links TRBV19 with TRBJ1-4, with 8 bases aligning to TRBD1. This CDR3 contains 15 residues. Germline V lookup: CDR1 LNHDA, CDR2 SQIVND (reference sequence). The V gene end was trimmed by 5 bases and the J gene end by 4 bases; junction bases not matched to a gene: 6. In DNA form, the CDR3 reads TGTGCCAGTAGTCAGCAGGACAGGGTTAATGAAAAACTGTTTTTT. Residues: CASSQQDRVNEKLFF.

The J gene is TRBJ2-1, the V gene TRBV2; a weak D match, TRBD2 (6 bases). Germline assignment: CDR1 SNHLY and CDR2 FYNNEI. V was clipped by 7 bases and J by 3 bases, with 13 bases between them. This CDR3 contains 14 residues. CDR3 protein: CASIHGSSYNEQFF. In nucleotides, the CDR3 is TGTGCCAGCATTCACGGGAGCAGCTACAATGAGCAGTTCTTC.

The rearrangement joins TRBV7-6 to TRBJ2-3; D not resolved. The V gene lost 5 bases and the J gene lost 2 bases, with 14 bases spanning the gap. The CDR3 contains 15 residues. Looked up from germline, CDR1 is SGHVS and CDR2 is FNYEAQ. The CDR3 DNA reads TGTGCCAGCAGCCTACGGTTTGGTTCCACAGATACGCAGTATTTT. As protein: CASSLRFGSTDTQYF.

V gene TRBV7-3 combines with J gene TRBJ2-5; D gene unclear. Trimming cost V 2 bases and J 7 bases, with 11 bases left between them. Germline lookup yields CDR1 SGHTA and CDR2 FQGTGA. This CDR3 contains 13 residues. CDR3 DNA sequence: TGTGCCAGCAGCTTATTTTCTGAGGCGACCCAGTACTTC. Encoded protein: CASSLFSEATQYF.

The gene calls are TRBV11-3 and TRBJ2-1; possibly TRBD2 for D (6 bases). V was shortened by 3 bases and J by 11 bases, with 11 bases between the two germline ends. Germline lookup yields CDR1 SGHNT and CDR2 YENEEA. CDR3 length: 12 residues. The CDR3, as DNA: TGTGCCAGCAGCTTTCGGGGGTATCAGCAGTTCTTC. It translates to CASSFRGYQQFF.

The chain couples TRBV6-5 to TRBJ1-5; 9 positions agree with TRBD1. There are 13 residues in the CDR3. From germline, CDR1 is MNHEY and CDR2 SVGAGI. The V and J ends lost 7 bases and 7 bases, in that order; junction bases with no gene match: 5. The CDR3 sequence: CASKPTGGQPQHF. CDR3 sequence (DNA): TGTGCCAGCAAACCAACAGGGGGCCAGCCCCAGCATTTT.

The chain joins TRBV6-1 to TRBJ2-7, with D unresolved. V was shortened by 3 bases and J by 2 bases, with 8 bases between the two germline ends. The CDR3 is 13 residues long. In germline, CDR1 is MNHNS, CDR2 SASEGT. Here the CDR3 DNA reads TGTGCCAGCAGTGATAGCCCTCCCTACGAGCAGTACTTC. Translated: CASSDSPPYEQYF.

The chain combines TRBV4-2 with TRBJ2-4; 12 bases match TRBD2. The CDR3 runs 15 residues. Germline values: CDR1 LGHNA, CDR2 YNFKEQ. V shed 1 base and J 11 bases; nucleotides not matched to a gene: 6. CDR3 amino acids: CASSQGLAGVGLQYF. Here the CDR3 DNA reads TGTGCCAGCAGCCAAGGACTAGCGGGAGTCGGTCTTCAGTACTTC.

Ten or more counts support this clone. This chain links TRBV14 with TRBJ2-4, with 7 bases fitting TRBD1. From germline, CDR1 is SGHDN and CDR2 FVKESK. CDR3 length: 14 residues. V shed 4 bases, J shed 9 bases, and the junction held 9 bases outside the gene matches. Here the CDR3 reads CASSRAAGGVIQYF. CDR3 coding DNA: TGTGCCAGCAGCCGGGCCGCAGGGGGAGTCATTCAGTACTTC.

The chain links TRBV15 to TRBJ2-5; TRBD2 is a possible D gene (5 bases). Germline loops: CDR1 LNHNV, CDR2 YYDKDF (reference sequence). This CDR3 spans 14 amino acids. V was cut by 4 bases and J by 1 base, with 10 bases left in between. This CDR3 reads CATSIPGIQETQYF. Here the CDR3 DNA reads TGTGCCACCAGCATTCCCGGGATCCAAGAGACCCAGTACTTC.

DNA of the CDR3: TGTGCCAGCAGCTTAGCGAATGAGGTGACCCAGTACTTC. It translates to CASSLANEVTQYF. The chain carries TRBV7-8 and TRBJ2-5; D gene uncertain. Per germline, CDR1 SGHVS and CDR2 FQNEAQ. The V end lost 0 bases, the J end lost 7 bases, and 9 bases lay between the germline ends. CDR3 length: 13 amino acids. Filled out from reference TRBV7-8 and TRBJ2-5, the complete variable domain reads GAGVSQSPRYKVAKRGQDVALRCDPISGHVSLFWYQQALGQGPEFLTYFQNEAQLDKSGLPSDRFFAERPEGSVSTLKIQRTQQEDSAVYLCASSLANEVTQYFGPGTRLLVL.

This CDR3 is CAWTGQGMSPLHF. CDR3 coding DNA: TGTGCCTGGACGGGACAGGGGATGTCACCCCTCCACTTT. J is TRBJ1-6 and V is TRBV30; TRBD1 matches at 10 bases. V gave up 4 bases and J gave up 10 bases; unmatched junction bases: 4. Germline assignment: CDR1 GTSNPN and CDR2 SVGIG (reference sequence). CDR3 length: 13 residues.

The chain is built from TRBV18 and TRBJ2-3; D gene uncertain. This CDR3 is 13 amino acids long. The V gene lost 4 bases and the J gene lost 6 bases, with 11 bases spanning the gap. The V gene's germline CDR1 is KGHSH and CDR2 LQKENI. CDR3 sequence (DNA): TGTGCCAGCTCACAAGACCTCAGGGATACGCAGTATTTT. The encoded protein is CASSQDLRDTQYF.

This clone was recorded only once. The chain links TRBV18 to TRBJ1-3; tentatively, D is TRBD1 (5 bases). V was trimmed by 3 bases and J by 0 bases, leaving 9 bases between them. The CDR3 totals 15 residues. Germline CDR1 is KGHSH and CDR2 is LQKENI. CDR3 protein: CASSPLTDSGNTIYF. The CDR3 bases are TGTGCCAGCTCACCCCTGACAGACTCTGGAAACACCATATATTTT.

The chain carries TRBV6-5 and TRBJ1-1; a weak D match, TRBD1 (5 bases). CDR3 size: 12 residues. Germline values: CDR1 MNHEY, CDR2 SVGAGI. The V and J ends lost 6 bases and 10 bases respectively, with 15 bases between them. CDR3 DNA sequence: TGTGCCAGCAGGGACAATGGAGTCTCAGCTTTCTTT. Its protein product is CASRDNGVSAFF.

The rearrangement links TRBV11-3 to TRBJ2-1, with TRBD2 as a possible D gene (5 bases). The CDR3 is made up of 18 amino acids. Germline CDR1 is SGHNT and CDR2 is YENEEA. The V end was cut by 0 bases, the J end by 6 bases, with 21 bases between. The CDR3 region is CASSLDSYRYRRGNEQFF. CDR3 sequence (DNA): TGTGCCAGCAGCTTAGATTCCTATCGTTATCGCCGGGGCAATGAGCAGTTCTTC.

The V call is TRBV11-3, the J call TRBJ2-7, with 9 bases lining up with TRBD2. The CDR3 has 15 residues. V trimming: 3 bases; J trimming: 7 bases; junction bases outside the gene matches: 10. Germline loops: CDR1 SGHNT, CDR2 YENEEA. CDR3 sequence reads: CASSFVSAGGWEQYF. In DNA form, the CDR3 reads TGTGCCAGCAGCTTTGTTTCGGCGGGAGGGTGGGAGCAGTACTTC.

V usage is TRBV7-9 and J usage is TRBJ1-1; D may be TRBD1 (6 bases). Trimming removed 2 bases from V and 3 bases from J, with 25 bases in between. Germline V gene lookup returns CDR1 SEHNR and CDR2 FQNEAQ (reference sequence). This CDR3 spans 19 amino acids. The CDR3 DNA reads TGTGCCAGCAGCTTATCACAGGGACGGATTAATGAGGGGGACACTGAAGCTTTCTTT. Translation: CASSLSQGRINEGDTEAFF.

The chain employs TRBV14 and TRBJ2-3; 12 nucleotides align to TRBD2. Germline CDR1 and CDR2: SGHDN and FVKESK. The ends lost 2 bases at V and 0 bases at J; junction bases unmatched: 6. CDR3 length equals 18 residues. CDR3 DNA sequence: TGTGCCAGCAGCCAACTAGCGGGAGGGCCGAAAAGCACAGATACGCAGTATTTT. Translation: CASSQLAGGPKSTDTQYF.

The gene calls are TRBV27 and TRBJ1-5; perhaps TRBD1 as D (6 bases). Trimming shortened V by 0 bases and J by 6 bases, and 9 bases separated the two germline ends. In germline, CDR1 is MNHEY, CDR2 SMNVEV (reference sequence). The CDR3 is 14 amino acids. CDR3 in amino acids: CASSLSHRAQPQHF. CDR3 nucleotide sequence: TGTGCCAGCAGTTTATCCCACAGGGCTCAGCCCCAGCATTTT.

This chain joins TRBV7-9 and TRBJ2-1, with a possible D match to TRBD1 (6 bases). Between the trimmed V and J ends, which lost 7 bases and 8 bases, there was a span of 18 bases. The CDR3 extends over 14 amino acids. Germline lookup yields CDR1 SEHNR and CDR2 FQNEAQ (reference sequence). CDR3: CASTSQAQGYEQFF. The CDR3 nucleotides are TGTGCCAGCACCTCTCAAGCGCAGGGGTATGAGCAGTTCTTC.

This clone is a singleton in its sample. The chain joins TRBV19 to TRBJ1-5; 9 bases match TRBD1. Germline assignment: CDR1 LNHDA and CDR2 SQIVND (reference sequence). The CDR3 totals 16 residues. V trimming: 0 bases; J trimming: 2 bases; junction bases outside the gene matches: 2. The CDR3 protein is CASSIDTGGGNQPQHF. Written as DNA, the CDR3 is TGTGCCAGTAGTATAGATACAGGGGGCGGCAATCAGCCCCAGCATTTT.

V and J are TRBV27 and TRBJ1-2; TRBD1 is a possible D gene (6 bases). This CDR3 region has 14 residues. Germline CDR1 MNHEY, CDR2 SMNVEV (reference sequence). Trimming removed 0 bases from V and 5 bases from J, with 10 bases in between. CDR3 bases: TGTGCCAGCAGTTTATCGGACAGCCTGTATGGCTACACCTTC. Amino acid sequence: CASSLSDSLYGYTF.

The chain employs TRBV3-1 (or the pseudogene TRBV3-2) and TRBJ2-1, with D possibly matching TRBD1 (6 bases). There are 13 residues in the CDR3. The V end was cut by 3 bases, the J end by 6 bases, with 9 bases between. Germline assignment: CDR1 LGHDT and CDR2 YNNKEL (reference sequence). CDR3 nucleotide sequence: TGTGCCAGCAGCCACCACAGGGTCAATGAGCAGTTCTTC. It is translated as CASSHHRVNEQFF.

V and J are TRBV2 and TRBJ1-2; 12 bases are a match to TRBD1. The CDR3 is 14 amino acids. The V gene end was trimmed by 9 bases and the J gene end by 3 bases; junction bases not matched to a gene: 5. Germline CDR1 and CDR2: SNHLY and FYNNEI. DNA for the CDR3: TGTGCCAGGGAGGGACAGGGGGCCGACTATGGCTACACCTTC. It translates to CAREGQGADYGYTF. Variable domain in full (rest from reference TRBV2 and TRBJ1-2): EPEVTQTPSHQVTQMGQEVILRCVPISNHLYFYWYRQILGQKVEFLVSFYNNEISEKSEIFDDQFSVERPDGSNFTLKIRSTKLEDSAMYFCAREGQGADYGYTFGSGTRLTVV.